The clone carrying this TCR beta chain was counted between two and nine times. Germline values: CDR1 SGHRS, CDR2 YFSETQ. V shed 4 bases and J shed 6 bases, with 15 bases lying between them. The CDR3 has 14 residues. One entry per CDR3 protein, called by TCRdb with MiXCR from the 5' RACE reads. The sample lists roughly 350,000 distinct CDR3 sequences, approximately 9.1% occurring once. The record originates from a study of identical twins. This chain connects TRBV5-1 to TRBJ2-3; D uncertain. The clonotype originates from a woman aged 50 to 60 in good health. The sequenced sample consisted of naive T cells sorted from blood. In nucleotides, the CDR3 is TGCGCCAGCAGCCCGCATACCCGCGGTGATACGCAGTATTTT. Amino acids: CASSPHTRGDTQYF. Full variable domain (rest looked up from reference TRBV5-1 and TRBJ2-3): KAGVTQTPRYLIKTRGQQVTLSCSPISGHRSVSWYQQTPGQGLQFLFEYFSETQRNKGNFPGRFSGRQFSNSRSEMNVSTLELGDSALYLCASSPHTRGDTQYFGPGTRLTVL.